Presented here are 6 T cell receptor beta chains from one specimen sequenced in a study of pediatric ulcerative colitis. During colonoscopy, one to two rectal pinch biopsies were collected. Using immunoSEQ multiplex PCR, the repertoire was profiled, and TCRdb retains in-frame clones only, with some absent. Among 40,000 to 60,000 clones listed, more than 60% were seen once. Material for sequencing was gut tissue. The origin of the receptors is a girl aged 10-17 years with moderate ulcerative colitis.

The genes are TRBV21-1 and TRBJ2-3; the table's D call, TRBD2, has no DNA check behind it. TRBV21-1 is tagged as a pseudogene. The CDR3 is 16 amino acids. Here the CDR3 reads CASSNSPGWCTDTQYF. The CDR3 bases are TGTGCCAGCAGCAACAGCCCCGGGTGGTGCACAGATACGCAGTATTTT.

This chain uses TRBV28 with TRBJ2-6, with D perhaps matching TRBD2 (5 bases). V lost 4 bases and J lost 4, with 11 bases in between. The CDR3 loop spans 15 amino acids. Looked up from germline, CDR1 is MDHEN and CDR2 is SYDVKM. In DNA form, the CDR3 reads TGTGCCAGCAGTTACCGCGGGTCCGGGGCCAACGTCCTGACTTTC. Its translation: CASSYRGSGANVLTF.

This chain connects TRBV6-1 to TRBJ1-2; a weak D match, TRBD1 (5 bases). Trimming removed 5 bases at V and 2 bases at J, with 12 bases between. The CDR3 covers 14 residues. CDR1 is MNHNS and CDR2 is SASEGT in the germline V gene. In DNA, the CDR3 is TGTGCCAGCAGTTCAGGGTACCCGAACTATGGCTACACCTTC. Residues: CASSSGYPNYGYTF.

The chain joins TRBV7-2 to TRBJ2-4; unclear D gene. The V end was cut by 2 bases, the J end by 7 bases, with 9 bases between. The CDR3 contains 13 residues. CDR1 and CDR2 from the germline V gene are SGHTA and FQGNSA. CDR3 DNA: TGTGCCAGCAGCTTAATGGATAGGAACATTCAGTACTTC. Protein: CASSLMDRNIQYF.

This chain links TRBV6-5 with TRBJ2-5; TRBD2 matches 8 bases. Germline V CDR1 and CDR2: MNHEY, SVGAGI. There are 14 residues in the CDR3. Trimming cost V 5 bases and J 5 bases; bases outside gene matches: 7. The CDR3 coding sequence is TGTGCCAGCAGTATTTACCGGGGGGGCGAGACCCAGTACTTC. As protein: CASSIYRGGETQYF.

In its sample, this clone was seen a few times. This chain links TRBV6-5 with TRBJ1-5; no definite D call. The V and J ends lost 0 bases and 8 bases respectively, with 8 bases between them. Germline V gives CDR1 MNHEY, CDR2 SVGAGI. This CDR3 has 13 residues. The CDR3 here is CASSYSPGEPQHF. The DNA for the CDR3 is TGTGCCAGCAGTTACTCCCCCGGGGAGCCCCAGCATTTT.